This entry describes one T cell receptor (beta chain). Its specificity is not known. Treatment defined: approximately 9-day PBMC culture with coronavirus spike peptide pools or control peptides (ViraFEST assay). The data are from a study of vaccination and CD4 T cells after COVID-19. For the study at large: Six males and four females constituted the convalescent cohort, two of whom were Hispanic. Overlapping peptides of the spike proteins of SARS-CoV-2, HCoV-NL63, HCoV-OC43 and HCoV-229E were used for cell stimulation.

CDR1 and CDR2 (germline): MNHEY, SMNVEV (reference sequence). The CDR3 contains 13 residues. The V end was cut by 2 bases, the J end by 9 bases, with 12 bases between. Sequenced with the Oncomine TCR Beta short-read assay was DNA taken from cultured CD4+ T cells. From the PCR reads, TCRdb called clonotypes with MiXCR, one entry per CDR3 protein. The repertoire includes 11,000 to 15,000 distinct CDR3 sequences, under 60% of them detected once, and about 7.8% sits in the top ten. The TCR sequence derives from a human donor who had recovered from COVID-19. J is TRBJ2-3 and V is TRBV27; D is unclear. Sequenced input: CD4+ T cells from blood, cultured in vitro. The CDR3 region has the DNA TGTGCCAGCAGTTTAAATTGGGCCACCACGCAGTATTTT. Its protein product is CASSLNWATTQYF.